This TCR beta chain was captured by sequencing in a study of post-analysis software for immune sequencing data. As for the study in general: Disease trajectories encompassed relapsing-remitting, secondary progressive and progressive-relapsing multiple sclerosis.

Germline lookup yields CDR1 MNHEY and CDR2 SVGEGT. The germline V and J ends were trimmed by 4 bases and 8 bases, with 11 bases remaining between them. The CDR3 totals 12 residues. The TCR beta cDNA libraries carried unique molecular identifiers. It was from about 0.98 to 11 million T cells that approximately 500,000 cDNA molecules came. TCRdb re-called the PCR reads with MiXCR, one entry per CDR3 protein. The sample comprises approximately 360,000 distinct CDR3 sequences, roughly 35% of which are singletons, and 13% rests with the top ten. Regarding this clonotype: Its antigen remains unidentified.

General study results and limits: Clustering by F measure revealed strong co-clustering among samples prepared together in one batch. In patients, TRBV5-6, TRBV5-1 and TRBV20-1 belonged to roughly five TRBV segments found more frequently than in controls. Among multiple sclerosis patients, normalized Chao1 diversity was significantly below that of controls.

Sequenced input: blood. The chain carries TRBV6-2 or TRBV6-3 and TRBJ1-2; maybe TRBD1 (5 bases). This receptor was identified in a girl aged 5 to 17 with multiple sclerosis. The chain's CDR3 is CASSSENRGYTF. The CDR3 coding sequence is TGTGCCAGCAGTTCGGAGAACAGGGGCTACACCTTC.